The next 21 T cell receptor beta chains were all read from a single sample in a study of human T cells and chemical hapten exposure. Time point indicated: patch test 3, about 24 weeks after DPC sensitization. The treatment: therapeutic diphenylcyclopropenone sensitization with weekly scalp DPC. TCRdb recomputed calls from the RACE reads with MiXCR, one row per CDR3 protein. The sample has approximately 71,000 distinct CDR3 sequences, more than 9.5% seen once. This specimen was whole blood, taken in connection with sensitization to the hapten diphenylcyclopropenone (DPC). These receptors came from a woman aged 50 to 65 with alopecia areata. Some clones in this sample may be carry-over from other donors' samples.

A few counts support this clonotype. The rearrangement uses TRBV4-1 and TRBJ2-7; no reliable D call. The V end was cut by 0 bases, the J end by 0 bases, with 3 bases between. In germline, CDR1 is MGHRA, CDR2 YSYEKL. The CDR3 spans 13 residues. The DNA of the CDR3 is TGCGCCAGCAGCCAAGATCACTCCTACGAGCAGTACTTC. Protein sequence: CASSQDHSYEQYF.

This clonotype was detected a few times. J is TRBJ2-5 and V is TRBV5-1; no clear D. Germline assignment: CDR1 SGHRS and CDR2 YFSETQ. V lost 0 bases and J 5 bases, leaving 5 bases between the germline ends. CDR3 size: 12 residues. CDR3 amino acids: CASSLASETQYF. The CDR3, as DNA: TGCGCCAGCAGCTTGGCCAGCGAGACCCAGTACTTC.

In this sample, this clonotype turned up many times. The genes are TRBV7-9 and TRBJ2-7; TRBD1 might be the D (7 bases). CDR3 length: 12 amino acids. Germline V gene sequence: CDR1 SEHNR, CDR2 FQNEAQ (reference sequence). CDR3 bases: TGTGCGACCACGGAGGGGGCGTCCGAGCAGTACTTC. It specifies CATTEGASEQYF.

This sequence joins TRBV29-1 and TRBJ1-1; D possibly corresponds to TRBD1 (6 bases). V was cut by 5 bases and J by 2 bases, with 15 bases left in between. Germline V gene lookup returns CDR1 SQVTM and CDR2 ANQGSEA. The length of the CDR3 is 14 residues. The CDR3 DNA is TGCAGCGTTCTCAGGGGTTTTCCTAACACTGAAGCTTTCTTT. It yields the protein CSVLRGFPNTEAFF.

In this sample, this clonotype turned up a few times. V is TRBV28 and J is TRBJ1-5; no definite D call. Trimming took off 4 bases at V and 8 bases at J, with 12 bases between the two ends. Germline V gene lookup returns CDR1 MDHEN and CDR2 SYDVKM. The CDR3 has 13 amino acids. Written as DNA, the CDR3 is TGTGCCAGCAGTTACAGTGCCTCCAAGCCCCAGCATTTT. Translating gives CASSYSASKPQHF.

This clonotype was found a few times. The chain recombines TRBV2 with TRBJ2-1; D ambiguous. Germline V lookup: CDR1 SNHLY, CDR2 FYNNEI. The CDR3 consists of 15 residues. V gave up 1 base and J gave up 1 base, with 8 bases separating them. The CDR3 sequence: CASSEDLFSYNEQFF. The CDR3 region has the DNA TGTGCCAGCAGTGAAGACTTGTTTTCCTACAATGAGCAGTTCTTC.

The chain couples TRBV28 to TRBJ2-7; no clear D. CDR1 MDHEN and CDR2 SYDVKM come from the germline V gene. The CDR3 is 13 amino acids. The V gene lost 2 bases and the J gene lost 0 bases, with 5 bases spanning the gap. The CDR3 protein is CASSLRTSYEQYF. The DNA for the CDR3 is TGTGCCAGCAGTTTAAGGACCTCCTACGAGCAGTACTTC.

This clonotype was recorded at least ten times. The V call is TRBV20-1, the J call TRBJ1-4, with D perhaps TRBD1 (5 bases). Germline CDR1 is DFQATT and CDR2 is SNEGSKA (reference sequence). V shed 4 bases and J shed 5 bases, with 14 bases lying between them. The CDR3 runs to 14 residues. The CDR3 sequence: CSAIPPWGNEKLFF. Here the CDR3 DNA reads TGCAGTGCTATACCCCCGTGGGGGAATGAAAAACTGTTTTTT.

This clonotype appeared many times. CDR3 amino acids: CASSLGPSPTGTDTQYF. CDR3 nucleotide sequence: TGTGCCAGCAGCTTAGGACCGTCGCCGACCGGCACAGATACGCAGTATTTT. The chain joins TRBV11-1 to TRBJ2-3, with D unclear. CDR3 length: 17 amino acids. V lost 1 base and J 1 base, leaving 15 bases between the germline ends. Germline values: CDR1 SGHAT, CDR2 FQDESV (reference sequence).

The chain employs TRBV20-1 and TRBJ2-3; D is unclear. The CDR3 is 16 amino acids. The germline CDR1 and CDR2 sequences are DFQATT and SNEGSKA (reference sequence). Trimming stripped 6 bases from V and 0 bases from J, with 19 bases between. This CDR3 is CSASELLQGSTDTQYF. CDR3 coding DNA: TGCAGTGCGTCTGAGTTACTCCAAGGAAGCACAGATACGCAGTATTTT.

This clonotype was seen repeatedly, ten times or more. The J gene is TRBJ1-1, the V gene TRBV4-3; D not resolved. This CDR3 is 13 amino acids long. The germline gives CDR1 LGHNA, CDR2 YSLEER. V dropped 8 bases and J dropped 7 bases, with 17 bases sitting between them. CDR3 protein: CASSLKNRGEAFF. CDR3 DNA: TGCGCCAGCTCCCTAAAAAACCGGGGTGAAGCTTTCTTT.

In its sample, this clonotype was seen many times. V usage is TRBV10-1 and J usage is TRBJ2-2, with TRBD1 identical over 7 bases. The CDR3 has 18 amino acids. Germline CDR1 reads WNHNN; CDR2 reads SYGVQD (reference sequence). With V trimmed by 2 bases and J by 1 base, 10 bases remained unmatched. The CDR3 nucleotides are TGCGCCAGCAGTGAGAGGGACAGTATCCTCTTGAACACCGGGGAGCTGTTTTTT. Residues: CASSERDSILLNTGELFF.

V gene TRBV6-5 combines with J gene TRBJ2-3; TRBD2 might be the D (5 bases). CDR3 size: 15 residues. In germline, CDR1 is MNHEY, CDR2 SVGAGI. The V gene lost 2 bases and the J gene lost 5 bases, with 14 bases spanning the gap. This CDR3 reads CASSYTRVGEDTQYF. In nucleotides, the CDR3 is TGTGCCAGCAGTTACACCCGAGTGGGAGAAGATACGCAGTATTTT.

The chain recombines TRBV20-1 with TRBJ1-6; weak D call: TRBD1 (6 bases). The CDR3 length is 16 residues. Germline V gene data show CDR1 as DFQATT and CDR2 as SNEGSKA (reference sequence). V was cut by 1 base and J by 2 bases, with 12 bases left in between. Here the CDR3 DNA reads TGCAGTGCTAGAGTGACTGGACAGCCCTATAATTCACCCCTCCACTTT. Translated, it gives CSARVTGQPYNSPLHF.

This clonotype was counted at least ten times. The rearrangement links TRBV7-6 to TRBJ2-3; D call uncertain. Trimming stripped 5 bases from V and 3 bases from J, with 6 bases between. This CDR3 spans 12 amino acids. CDR1 and CDR2 from the germline V gene are SGHVS and FNYEAQ. The CDR3 DNA sequence: TGTGCCAGCAGCGACGGAACAGATACGCAGTATTTT. Encoded protein: CASSDGTDTQYF.

This clonotype occurred many times. The CDR3 here is CASSLSTETQYF. The CDR3 bases are TGTGCCAGCAGCTTAAGTACGGAGACCCAGTACTTC. The chain uses TRBV11-2 and TRBJ2-5, with D unresolved. This CDR3 has 12 amino acids. The V gene's germline CDR1 is SGHAT and CDR2 FQNNGV. V lost 2 bases to trimming and J lost 5 bases, with 6 bases between them.

This sequence joins TRBV28 and TRBJ1-4; 9 bases are a match to TRBD1. The CDR3 length is 14 residues. Germline CDR1 reads MDHEN; CDR2 reads SYDVKM. The V segment lost 2 bases and the J segment 6 bases; nucleotides outside the gene matches: 1. The CDR3 loop is CASSLGQGYEKLFF. The CDR3 region has the DNA TGTGCCAGCAGTTTAGGACAGGGGTATGAAAAACTGTTTTTT. Variable domain in full (rest from reference TRBV28 and TRBJ1-4): DVKVTQSSRYLVKRTGEKVFLECVQDMDHENMFWYRQDPGLGLRLIYFSYDVKMKEKGDIPEGYSVSREKKERFSLILESASTNQTSMYLCASSLGQGYEKLFFGSGTQLSVL.

This clonotype was detected many times. CDR3 DNA: TGTGCCAGCAGCTTAGGCTCGCATTCTTGGGGCTACACCTTC. The encoded protein is CASSLGSHSWGYTF. This sequence joins TRBV7-6 and TRBJ1-2; D remains ambiguous. The CDR3 totals 14 residues. The V end lost 1 base, the J end lost 8 bases, and 14 bases lay between the germline ends. CDR1 SGHVS and CDR2 FNYEAQ come from the germline V gene.

This clonotype was observed many times. The V call is TRBV29-1, the J call TRBJ2-6; D unclear. This CDR3 comprises 13 residues. V lost 4 bases and J lost 0, with 4 bases in between. Germline V gene data show CDR1 as SQVTM and CDR2 as ANQGSEA. CDR3 DNA sequence: TGCAGCGTTGTAGTCTCTGGGGCCAACGTCCTGACTTTC. Translating gives CSVVVSGANVLTF. The full variable domain, with the rest looked up from reference TRBV29-1 and TRBJ2-6, is SAVISQKPSRDICQRGTSLTIQCQVDSQVTMMFWYRQQPGQSLTLIATANQGSEATYESGFVIDKFPISRPNLTFSTLTVSNMSPEDSSIYLCSVVVSGANVLTFGAGSRLTVL.

This clonotype was observed at least ten times. V gene TRBV6-5 combines with J gene TRBJ1-1; 7 bases agree with TRBD1. Germline-derived CDR1 and CDR2 are MNHEY and SVGAGI. Losses at the gene ends were 5 bases for V and 1 base for J; bases not matched to a gene: 13. The CDR3 is 17 amino acids. The chain's CDR3 is CASSPTFAGTENTEAFF. In nucleotides, the CDR3 is TGTGCCAGCAGTCCTACCTTTGCCGGGACAGAGAACACTGAAGCTTTCTTT.

J is TRBJ2-2 and V is TRBV11-2; D is unresolved. The V and J ends lost 1 base and 4 bases respectively, with 10 bases between them. Germline CDR1 reads SGHAT; CDR2 reads FQNNGV. The CDR3 is made up of 15 amino acids. This CDR3 reads CASSLVGGRTGELFF. CDR3 DNA sequence: TGTGCCAGCAGCTTAGTAGGCGGTCGCACCGGGGAGCTGTTTTTT.